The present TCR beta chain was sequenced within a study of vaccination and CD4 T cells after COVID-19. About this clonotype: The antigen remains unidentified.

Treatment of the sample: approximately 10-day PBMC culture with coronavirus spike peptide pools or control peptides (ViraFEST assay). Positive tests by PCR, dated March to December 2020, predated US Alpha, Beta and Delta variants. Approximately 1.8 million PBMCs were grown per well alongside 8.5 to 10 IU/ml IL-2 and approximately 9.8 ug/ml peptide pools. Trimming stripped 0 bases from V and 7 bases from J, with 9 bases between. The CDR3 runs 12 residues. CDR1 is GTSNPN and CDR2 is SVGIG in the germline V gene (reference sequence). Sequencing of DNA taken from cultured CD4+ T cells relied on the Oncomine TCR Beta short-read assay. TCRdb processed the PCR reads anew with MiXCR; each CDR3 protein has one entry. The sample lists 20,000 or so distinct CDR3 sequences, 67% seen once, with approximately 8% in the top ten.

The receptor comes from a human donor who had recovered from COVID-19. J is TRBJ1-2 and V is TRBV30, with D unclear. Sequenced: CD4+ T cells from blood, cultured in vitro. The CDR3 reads CAWSVGRLGYTF. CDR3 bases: TGTGCCTGGAGTGTAGGCAGGCTTGGCTACACCTTC.